Presented here are 25 T cell receptor beta chains from one specimen sequenced in a study of post-analysis software for immune sequencing data. The authors incorporated unique molecular identifiers into the TCR beta cDNA libraries. MiXCR, run by TCRdb on the PCR reads, gives a single entry per CDR3 protein. In the table there are around 700,000 distinct CDR3 sequences, over 45% of which are singletons. Study-wide points: With TRBV5-6, TRBV5-1 and TRBV20-1 included, roughly five TRBV segments were more frequent in patients than in controls.

These receptors have no known antigen. Material for sequencing was blood. Receptors were obtained from a girl aged 2-9 years with multiple sclerosis.

J is TRBJ1-1 and V is TRBV14; TRBD1 is a possible D gene (5 bases). CDR1 and CDR2 from the germline V gene are SGHDN and FVKESK. This CDR3 is built from 14 residues. V lost 1 base, J lost 5 bases, and 11 bases lay in between. In DNA, the CDR3 is TGTGCCAGCAGCCAAGTCTTTGGGGCAACTGAAGCTTTCTTT. Translating it yields CASSQVFGATEAFF.

Points on this clonotype: At one boundary the junction diverges from the germline segment, which might be a read error. The chain joins TRBV7-6 to TRBJ2-3; D call uncertain. The CDR3 contains 16 residues. Germline V CDR1 and CDR2: SGHVS, FNYEAQ. For the CDR3, the DNA is TGTGCCAGCAGCTTAGATTATCCGGCTACCACAGATACGCGGTATTTT. This sequence encodes CASSLDYPATTDTRYF.

This chain links TRBV2 with TRBJ1-1; D not certain. CDR1 is SNHLY and CDR2 is FYNNEI in the germline V gene. Deletions cut 6 bases from V and 4 bases from J, with 12 bases between. This CDR3 is 13 amino acids long. The DNA of the CDR3 is TGTGCCAGCAGGGACGAGGCGGGCACTGAAGCTTTCTTT. It specifies CASRDEAGTEAFF.

This clonotype was counted only a few times. The chain recombines TRBV20-1 with TRBJ2-1, with D perhaps TRBD1 or TRBD2 (5 bases each). The ends were cut back, 1 base at V and 8 bases at J, with 15 bases in the middle. Germline V gene lookup returns CDR1 DFQATT and CDR2 SNEGSKA (reference sequence). The CDR3 length is 14 residues. The CDR3 bases are TGCAGTGCTAGAGCGGGGCAGGTCTTGTATGAGCAGTTCTTC. Translation gives CSARAGQVLYEQFF.

The V call is TRBV19, the J call TRBJ2-1; the D is unclear. CDR1 and CDR2 from the germline V gene are LNHDA and SQIVND (reference sequence). V dropped 6 bases and J dropped 4 bases, with 10 bases sitting between them. There are 13 residues in the CDR3. This CDR3 reads CASSPQRYNEQFF. DNA of the CDR3: TGTGCCAGTAGCCCACAGCGATACAATGAGCAGTTCTTC.

This clonotype came up a few times. This clone may be a read error of a much larger clone one base away. The chain recombines TRBV5-1 with TRBJ2-3; D is undetermined. Germline-derived CDR1 and CDR2 are SGHRS and YFSETQ. The CDR3 totals 12 residues. Trimming cost V 10 bases and J 2 bases, with 11 bases left between them. CDR3 loop: CAGTGLTDTQYF. The CDR3 DNA is TGCGCCGGCACCGGTCTCACAGATACGCAGTATTTT.

The rearrangement joins TRBV12-3 or TRBV12-4 to TRBJ1-4, with D perhaps TRBD1 (5 bases). Deletions cut 6 bases from V and 7 bases from J, with 12 bases between. The CDR3 length is 13 residues. The CDR3 spells CASRDMLVEKLFF. The DNA of the CDR3 is TGTGCCAGCAGGGACATGTTAGTTGAAAAACTGTTTTTT.

The J gene is TRBJ2-1, the V gene TRBV25-1; TRBD2 agrees at 8 bases. V lost 1 base, J lost 2 bases, and 13 bases stayed unmatched. CDR3 length: 19 amino acids. From germline, CDR1 is MGHDK and CDR2 SYGVNS. CDR3 sequence: CASSESGRGSGRTYNEQFF. CDR3 DNA sequence: TGTGCCAGCAGTGAATCGGGCCGCGGAAGCGGGAGAACCTACAATGAGCAGTTCTTC.

This clonotype is a singleton in its sample. The CDR3 reads CSARDYRGGYEQYF. The CDR3 DNA reads TGCAGTGCTAGAGATTACAGGGGGGGCTACGAGCAGTACTTC. The chain combines TRBV20-1 with TRBJ2-7; TRBD1 might be the D (8 bases). Trimming removed 0 bases at V and 3 bases at J, with 12 bases between. This CDR3 contains 14 residues. Germline values: CDR1 DFQATT, CDR2 SNEGSKA (reference sequence).

This rearrangement joins TRBV7-2 to TRBJ1-2, with 7 bases lining up with TRBD1. CDR3 size: 16 residues. V lost 1 base to trimming and J lost 0 bases; unmatched junction nucleotides: 5. Germline V gives CDR1 SGHTA, CDR2 FQGNSA. The DNA for the CDR3 is TGTGCCAGCAGCTTAGGAAACAGGGGAGCTAACTATGGCTACACCTTC. This gives the protein CASSLGNRGANYGYTF.

This clonotype has only one observation. The rearrangement uses TRBV7-2 and TRBJ2-5, with a possible D match to TRBD1 (6 bases). Trimming took 1 base from V and 11 from J, leaving 17 bases between them. CDR3 size: 14 residues. Per the germline V gene, CDR1 is SGHTA and CDR2 is FQGNSA. This chain's CDR3 is CASSLEGRNREQYF. In nucleotides, the CDR3 is TGTGCCAGCAGCTTAGAGGGCCGTAACAGGGAGCAGTACTTC.

The sample holds one count of this clonotype. This chain links TRBV7-3 with TRBJ2-1; D unclear. CDR1 and CDR2 from the germline V gene are SGHTA and FQGTGA. The V end lost 5 bases, the J end lost 13 bases, and 18 bases lay between the germline ends. The CDR3 length is 13 residues. Here the CDR3 reads CASSPHPGSVQFF. In DNA, the CDR3 is TGTGCCAGCAGCCCGCACCCTGGATCTGTCCAGTTCTTC.

V gene TRBV5-1 combines with J gene TRBJ2-4; D might be TRBD2 (5 bases). The V gene lost 0 bases and the J gene lost 5 bases, with 9 bases spanning the gap. This CDR3 spans 14 amino acids. CDR1 and CDR2 (germline): SGHRS, YFSETQ. CDR3 nucleotide sequence: TGCGCCAGCAGCTTGGCTAGCAACCAAAACATTCAGTACTTC. This codes for CASSLASNQNIQYF.

This clonotype has a single count. This chain links TRBV10-3 with TRBJ2-7; a weak D match, TRBD2 (6 bases). Looked up from germline, CDR1 is ENHRY and CDR2 is SYGVKD. CDR3 length: 15 amino acids. V was pared by 5 bases and J by 0 bases, with 14 bases between. The DNA for the CDR3 is TGTGCCATCAGTACCGGGACTCACTCCTCCTACGAGCAGTACTTC. Amino acid sequence: CAISTGTHSSYEQYF.

The chain uses TRBV5-1 and TRBJ2-7; D may correspond to TRBD1 or TRBD2 (6 bases each). This CDR3 has 14 amino acids. From germline, CDR1 is SGHRS and CDR2 YFSETQ. V dropped 4 bases and J dropped 2 bases, with 13 bases sitting between them. The CDR3: CASSAGHNTYEQYF. CDR3 DNA: TGCGCCAGCAGCGCGGGACACAACACCTACGAGCAGTACTTC.

This clonotype occurred a few times. CDR3 region: CASSQNPDTQYF. The CDR3 coding sequence is TGCGCCAGCAGCCAAAACCCAGATACGCAGTATTTT. The chain couples TRBV4-3 to TRBJ2-3; unclear D gene. Trimming shortened V by 2 bases and J by 4 bases, and 4 bases separated the two germline ends. The CDR3 loop spans 12 amino acids. CDR1 is LGHNA and CDR2 is YSLEER in the germline V gene.

V gene TRBV7-9 combines with J gene TRBJ1-2, with D possibly being TRBD1 (6 bases). Per germline, CDR1 SEHNR and CDR2 FQNEAQ (reference sequence). V dropped 2 bases and J dropped 4 bases, with 17 bases sitting between them. This CDR3 contains 16 residues. CDR3 nucleotide sequence: TGTGCCAGCAGCTTATTAAGAGTACAGGGAAGCTATGGCTACACCTTC. This translates into CASSLLRVQGSYGYTF.

J is TRBJ2-1 and V is TRBV14; D remains unclear. V was cut by 1 base and J by 11 bases, with 6 bases left in between. Germline assignment: CDR1 SGHDN and CDR2 FVKESK. This CDR3 comprises 11 residues. CDR3 region: CASSQVGKQFF. The DNA for the CDR3 is TGTGCCAGCAGCCAAGTGGGTAAGCAGTTCTTC.

Regarding this clonotype: At one of its ends the junction is not consistent with the germline gene, which may arise from a read error. The chain joins TRBV7-2 to TRBJ2-1, with TRBD2 identical over 11 bases. The germline CDR1 and CDR2 sequences are SGHTA and FQGNSA. The CDR3 is 16 amino acids. Here the CDR3 reads CASSLAGGPIYGEQFF. DNA for the CDR3: TGTGCCAGCAGCCTAGCGGGGGGACCAATATACGGAGAGCAGTTCTTC.

This rearrangement joins TRBV7-9 to TRBJ2-5; no reliable D call. The CDR3 covers 13 residues. The ends were cut back, 5 bases at V and 4 bases at J, with 11 bases in the middle. Germline-derived CDR1 and CDR2 are SEHNR and FQNEAQ (reference sequence). The CDR3 sequence: CASSEDSRETQYF. The CDR3 region has the DNA TGTGCCAGCAGCGAAGACTCGAGAGAGACCCAGTACTTC.

The V and J genes are TRBV5-6 and TRBJ2-1; 9 nucleotides agree with TRBD2. TRBJ2-7 matches the DNA end more closely, so the J call is doubtful. Germline CDR1 is SGHDT and CDR2 is YYEEEE. The CDR3 has 20 residues. The CDR3 region is CASSLDGRLAGLGSYNEQYF. The CDR3 region has the DNA TGTGCCAGCAGCTTGGATGGGAGGCTAGCGGGACTAGGCTCCTACAATGAGCAGTACTTC.

The J gene is TRBJ2-1, the V gene TRBV27; the match to TRBD2 covers 10 bases. J gave up 0 bases and V 5 bases, and 4 bases lay outside the gene matches. Germline loops: CDR1 MNHEY, CDR2 SMNVEV (reference sequence). This CDR3 has 16 residues. The CDR3 DNA reads as TGTGCCAGCAGTCCCCCTAGCGGGAGCTCCTACAATGAGCAGTTCTTC. Protein product: CASSPPSGSSYNEQFF.

This chain uses TRBV7-9 with TRBJ2-1, with D possibly being TRBD1 (5 bases). V was pared by 4 bases and J by 0 bases, with 13 bases between. The CDR3 extends over 16 amino acids. From germline, CDR1 is SEHNR and CDR2 FQNEAQ (reference sequence). CDR3 sequence (DNA): TGTGCCAGCAGCTCCTTGGACATGAGCTCCTACAATGAGCAGTTCTTC. Amino acid sequence: CASSSLDMSSYNEQFF.

The chain employs TRBV10-3 and TRBJ2-1, with D perhaps matching TRBD2 (6 bases). V shed 0 bases and J shed 5 bases, with 11 bases lying between them. CDR3 length equals 15 residues. Looked up from germline, CDR1 is ENHRY and CDR2 is SYGVKD. The CDR3 loop is CAISESVIADNEQFF. The CDR3 nucleotides read TGTGCCATCAGTGAGTCGGTTATAGCGGACAATGAGCAGTTCTTC.

The chain recombines TRBV7-2 with TRBJ2-1; TRBD2 might be the D (7 bases). Germline V gives CDR1 SGHTA, CDR2 FQGNSA. With 5 bases removed from V and 8 bases from J, the gap between germline ends came to 19 bases. The CDR3 is 15 amino acids. CDR3 DNA sequence: TGTGCCAGCAGCCCTTGGACTGGCGGGGGCTATGAGCAGTTCTTC. Its protein is CASSPWTGGGYEQFF. Full variable domain (missing parts from reference TRBV7-2 and TRBJ2-1): GAGVSQSPSNKVTEKGKDVELRCDPISGHTALYWYRQSLGQGLEFLIYFQGNSAPDKSGLPSDRFSAERTGGSVSTLTIQRTQQEDSAVYLCASSPWTGGGYEQFFGPGTRLTVL.